This T cell receptor beta chain was found in a study of control samples from healthy donors and cancer patients (dated by TCRdb to 2019 to 2021). Regarding this clone: Its antigen is unknown. The sample holds no much larger clone one base away, and base qualities are not on file.

For CDR1 and CDR2, the germline V gene (reference sequence) lists LGHDT and YNNKEL. Including cysteine and phenylalanine, the CDR3 has 16 amino acids. The only DNA kept is the CDR3, 48 bases in frame from the first base. Deletion took 6 bases off V and 0 bases off J, with a span of 14 bases between the germline ends. The library was generated by the immunoSEQ multiplex PCR assay. The source is immuneACCESS, and TCRdb retained only in-frame sequences with V and J called. Part of the clones is not carried over; for the studies checked, unresolved V genes explain less than half of this, and the remainder is unexplained. For this sample the table gives about 51,000 clones, of which approximately 89% were detected only once. 1.5% to 2% of the sample is taken by the ten largest.

The TCR comes from a man aged 35-49 years with colorectal cancer. This chain is built from TRBV3-1 (or the pseudogene TRBV3-2) and TRBJ1-4; the D gene is perhaps TRBD1, on 6 matching bases. The material sequenced was PBMCs. The nucleotides read TGTGCCAGCAGTCCCGGGACACAGTCAACTAATGAAAAACTGTTTTTT. The translation is CASSPGTQSTNEKLFF.